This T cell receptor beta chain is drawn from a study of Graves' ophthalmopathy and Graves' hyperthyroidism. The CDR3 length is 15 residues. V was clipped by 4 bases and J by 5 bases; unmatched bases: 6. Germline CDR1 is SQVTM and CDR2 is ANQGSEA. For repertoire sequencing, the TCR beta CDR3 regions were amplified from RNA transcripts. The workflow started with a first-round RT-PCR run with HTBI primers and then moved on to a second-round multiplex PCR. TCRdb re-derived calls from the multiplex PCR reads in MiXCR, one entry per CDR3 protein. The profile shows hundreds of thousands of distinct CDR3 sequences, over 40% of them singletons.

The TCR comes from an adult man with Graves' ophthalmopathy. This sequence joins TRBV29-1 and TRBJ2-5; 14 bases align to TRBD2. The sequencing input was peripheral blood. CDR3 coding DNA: TGCAGCGTTGGACTAGCGGGGGGGCCTTCTGAGACCCAGTACTTC. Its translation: CSVGLAGGPSETQYF.